Presented here are 6 T cell receptor beta chains from one specimen sequenced in a study of T cells in Graves' hyperthyroidism and ophthalmopathy. Researchers amplified the TCR beta CDR3 regions from RNA transcripts. The study used the HTBI primer set for a first-round RT-PCR of the TCR CDR3. Using its own MiXCR run on the multiplex PCR reads, TCRdb lists one record per CDR3 protein. The sample has 250,000 or so distinct CDR3 sequences, 15% seen once. Sequencing was performed on blood. Receptors originate from a woman between 50 and 59 years old with Graves' hyperthyroidism that later progressed to Graves' ophthalmopathy.

This clonotype came up a few times. This chain links TRBV20-1 with TRBJ1-5, with TRBD1 matching 12 bases. The germline CDR1 and CDR2 sequences are DFQATT and SNEGSKA (reference sequence). J gave up 7 bases and V 4 bases, and 5 bases lay outside the gene matches. CDR3 size: 14 residues. CDR3 coding DNA: TGCAGTGCTAACCGGGACAGGGGGCTCCAGCCCCAGCATTTT. It encodes CSANRDRGLQPQHF.

The CDR3 nucleotides are TGTGCCTGGAGTCTTACAGAGATCCATGGCTACACCTTC. Its translation is CAWSLTEIHGYTF. The chain links TRBV30 to TRBJ1-2, with D hard to call. Trimming pared 2 bases from V and 6 bases from J, leaving 13 bases between. CDR1 and CDR2 from the germline V gene are GTSNPN and SVGIG (reference sequence). The CDR3 totals 13 residues.

Ten or more counts support this clonotype. The chain has TRBV3-1 and TRBJ2-5, with a weak D call TRBD1 (5 bases). This CDR3 has 13 residues. Trimming took off 4 bases at V and 5 bases at J, with 11 bases between the two ends. The V gene's germline CDR1 is LGHDT and CDR2 YNNKEL (reference sequence). The CDR3 DNA reads TGTGCCAGCAGCCCTCGACAGAGGGAGACCCAGTACTTC. Translation gives CASSPRQRETQYF.

V usage is TRBV13 and J usage is TRBJ2-3; 7 bases are a match to TRBD1. The ends lost 4 bases at V and 0 bases at J; junction bases unmatched: 13. Germline-derived CDR1 and CDR2 are PRHDT and FYEKMQ (reference sequence). There are 18 residues in the CDR3. DNA of the CDR3: TGTGCCAGCAGCTCACTTTTGGGACAGCAAACCAGCACAGATACGCAGTATTTT. Protein: CASSSLLGQQTSTDTQYF.

This clonotype appeared many times. J is TRBJ2-3 and V is TRBV7-9; TRBD1 aligns across 8 bases. The V gene's germline CDR1 is SEHNR and CDR2 FQNEAQ (reference sequence). This CDR3 region has 15 residues. V lost 6 bases and J lost 3; bases outside the gene matches: 8. CDR3 coding DNA: TGTGCCAGCAGACCCGGACAGGGAAGAACAGATACGCAGTATTTT. Translating it yields CASRPGQGRTDTQYF.

This chain connects TRBV7-8 to TRBJ2-3; 7 bases agree with TRBD2. The CDR3 is 14 amino acids. In germline, CDR1 is SGHVS, CDR2 FQNEAQ. The V and J ends lost 4 bases and 6 bases, in that order; junction bases with no gene match: 7. The CDR3 sequence is CASSSGIGGDTQYF. CDR3 DNA sequence: TGTGCCAGCAGCTCCGGGATCGGGGGGGATACGCAGTATTTT.